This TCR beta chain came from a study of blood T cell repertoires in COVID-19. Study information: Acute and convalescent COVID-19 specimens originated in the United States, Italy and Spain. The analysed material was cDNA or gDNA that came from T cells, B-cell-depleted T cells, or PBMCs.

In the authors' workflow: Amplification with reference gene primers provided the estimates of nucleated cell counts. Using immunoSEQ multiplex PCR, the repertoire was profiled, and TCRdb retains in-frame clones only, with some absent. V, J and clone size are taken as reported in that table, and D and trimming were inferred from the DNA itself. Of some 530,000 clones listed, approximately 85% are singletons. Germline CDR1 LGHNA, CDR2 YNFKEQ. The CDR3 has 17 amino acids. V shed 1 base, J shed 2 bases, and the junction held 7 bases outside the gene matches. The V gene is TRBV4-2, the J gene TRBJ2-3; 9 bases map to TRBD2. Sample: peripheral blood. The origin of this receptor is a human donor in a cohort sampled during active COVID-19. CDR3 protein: CASSQVKLAGPTDTQYF. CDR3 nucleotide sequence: TGTGCCAGCAGCCAAGTGAAGCTAGCGGGACCCACAGATACGCAGTATTTT.